One T cell receptor beta chain is described in this entry. Its antigen is still unknown. Genomic DNA was employed as the template in profiling TCR beta VDJ and CDR3. TCRdb itself ran the reads through MiXCR, one entry per CDR3 protein. The sample holds 450,000 to 600,000 distinct CDR3 sequences; around 32% are singletons and the top ten take 0.7% to 1%. The patients chosen for sequencing had shown expansion of CD8+CD57+ cells (detected by flow cytometry). Acquired aplastic anemia of severe grade affected all patients. The data were taken from a study of CD8+CD57+ T cells in acquired aplastic anemia. General study results and limits: Sharing between patients and controls was observed for some 27 CD8+ CDR3 sequences.

This CDR3 comprises 16 residues. Germline V gene lookup returns CDR1 SNHLY and CDR2 FYNNEI. Trimming cost V 5 bases and J 6 bases, with 19 bases left between them. The chain uses TRBV2 and TRBJ2-2, with D possibly being TRBD2 (7 bases). This clonotype originated in a human donor with aplastic anemia. Sample: sorted CD4+, CD8+, or CD8+CD57+ T cells (not recorded which) from PBMCs. Here the CDR3 reads CASSLMGGPSPGELFF. Written as DNA, the CDR3 is TGTGCCAGCAGTCTTATGGGGGGGCCTTCACCCGGGGAGCTGTTTTTT. Variable domain in full (rest from reference TRBV2 and TRBJ2-2): EPEVTQTPSHQVTQMGQEVILRCVPISNHLYFYWYRQILGQKVEFLVSFYNNEISEKSEIFDDQFSVERPDGSNFTLKIRSTKLEDSAMYFCASSLMGGPSPGELFFGEGSRLTVL.